Each of the 30 T cell receptor beta chains below was sequenced from the same sample in a study of blood T cell repertoires in COVID-19. Some clones are missing from TCRdb's copy, which holds only in-frame ones; the method was immunoSEQ multiplex PCR. The sample yields approximately 70,000 clones, 80% to 95% seen once. Sequences were obtained from peripheral blood. These TCRs come from a woman aged 60 to 75 with active COVID-19.

The chain joins TRBV9 to TRBJ2-3; D may be TRBD1 (5 bases). Looked up from germline, CDR1 is SGDLS and CDR2 is YYNGEE. The CDR3 runs 16 residues. V shed 0 bases and J shed 0 bases, with 11 bases lying between them. The DNA for the CDR3 is TGTGCCAGCAGCGTAGATCAGGGAATTAGCACAGATACGCAGTATTTT. It translates to CASSVDQGISTDTQYF. The full variable domain, in which reference TRBV9 and TRBJ2-3 provide the parts outside the CDR3, is DSGVTQTPKHLITATGQRVTLRCSPRSGDLSVYWYQQSLDQGLQFLIQYYNGEERAKGNILERFSAQQFPDLHSELNLSSLELGDSALYFCASSVDQGISTDTQYFGPGTRLTVL.

The chain employs TRBV27 and TRBJ2-5; 7 bases map to TRBD2. Trimming cost V 6 bases and J 1 base; bases outside gene matches: 17. The length of the CDR3 is 18 residues. Germline assignment: CDR1 MNHEY and CDR2 SMNVEV (reference sequence). The CDR3 loop reads CASRRYQGGLGLQETQYF. CDR3 DNA: TGTGCCAGCAGGAGGTACCAGGGAGGGCTTGGGCTCCAAGAGACCCAGTACTTC.

Notes on this clone: Other nucleotide sequences from this sample produce the same CDR3. The chain is built from TRBV28 and TRBJ2-3; D perhaps matches TRBD2 (6 bases). Germline-derived CDR1 and CDR2 are MDHEN and SYDVKM. The CDR3 consists of 15 residues. V lost 6 bases and J 2 bases, leaving 15 bases between the germline ends. The CDR3 loop is CASRAGTGVTDTQYF. CDR3 coding DNA: TGTGCCAGCAGGGCCGGGACGGGGGTCACAGATACGCAGTATTTT.

The chain links TRBV27 to TRBJ2-5; TRBD2 matches 10 bases. The CDR3 spans 14 residues. Germline V gives CDR1 MNHEY, CDR2 SMNVEV (reference sequence). The junction had 10 bases not matched to a gene; V was cut back by 6 bases and J by 9 bases. CDR3 amino acids: CASSQTGTSVAQYF. The DNA of the CDR3 is TGTGCCAGCAGCCAAACCGGGACTAGCGTGGCCCAGTACTTC.

The V call is TRBV5-4, the J call TRBJ2-3; perhaps TRBD2 as D (6 bases). This CDR3 has 15 amino acids. The germline gives CDR1 SGHNT, CDR2 YYREEE (reference sequence). V was pared by 4 bases and J by 10 bases, with 22 bases between. CDR3 sequence (DNA): TGTGCCAGCAGCGAGGTGGGGGGAGGACGTTACGCGCAGTATTTT. Translation: CASSEVGGGRYAQYF.

The chain has TRBV28 and TRBJ2-7; 8 nucleotides match TRBD2. Trimming at V came to 3 bases and at J to 4 bases, leaving 8 bases not matched to a gene. The CDR3 consists of 15 residues. Germline V gene lookup returns CDR1 MDHEN and CDR2 SYDVKM. CDR3 amino acids: CASSFSGGRRYEQYF. For the CDR3, the DNA is TGTGCCAGCAGTTTTTCGGGGGGGAGGCGGTACGAGCAGTACTTC.

This clone has only one observation. The chain links TRBV7-9 to TRBJ2-7, with 7 bases fitting TRBD2. The CDR3 contains 13 residues. Germline CDR1 and CDR2: SEHNR and FQNEAQ (reference sequence). V shed 0 bases, J shed 4 bases, and the junction held 0 bases outside the gene matches. Here the CDR3 reads CASSLAGGYEQYF. The DNA of the CDR3 is TGTGCCAGCAGCTTAGCGGGAGGGTACGAGCAGTACTTC.

Only a few counts were recorded for this clone. V and J are TRBV7-2 and TRBJ2-7; 10 nucleotides align to TRBD1. The CDR3 runs to 16 residues. Trimming took 5 bases from V and 3 from J; bases not matched to a gene: 10. The V gene's germline CDR1 is SGHTA and CDR2 FQGNSA. The DNA for the CDR3 is TGTGCCAGCAGCGCACAGGGACAGGGGTCGATCTACGAGCAGTACTTC. Encoded protein: CASSAQGQGSIYEQYF. Together with reference TRBV7-2 and TRBJ2-7, the CDR3 gives the full variable domain: GAGVSQSPSNKVTEKGKDVELRCDPISGHTALYWYRQSLGQGLEFLIYFQGNSAPDKSGLPSDRFSAERTGGSVSTLTIQRTQQEDSAVYLCASSAQGQGSIYEQYFGPGTRLTVT.

The V and J genes are TRBV2 and TRBJ1-2; D remains ambiguous. The germline V gene has CDR1 SNHLY and CDR2 FYNNEI. The CDR3 spans 13 residues. The germline V and J ends were trimmed by 5 bases and 2 bases, with 9 bases remaining between them. CDR3 in DNA: TGTGCCAGCAGTCCTCAAACAAACTATGGCTACACCTTC. This translates into CASSPQTNYGYTF.

The chain combines TRBV5-1 with TRBJ2-7; 10 bases line up with TRBD2. Germline CDR1 SGHRS, CDR2 YFSETQ. The CDR3 is 14 amino acids. The ends lost 4 bases at V and 1 base at J; junction bases unmatched: 2. CDR3 amino acids: CASSKTSGSYEQYF. The DNA for the CDR3 is TGCGCCAGCAGCAAGACTAGCGGGTCCTACGAGCAGTACTTC.

V usage is TRBV2 and J usage is TRBJ2-7; TRBD2 matches at 14 bases. CDR3 size: 15 residues. Germline lookup yields CDR1 SNHLY and CDR2 FYNNEI. V shed 8 bases and J 7 bases; nucleotides not matched to a gene: 10. The CDR3 reads CASASGLAGAGEQYF. The CDR3 bases are TGTGCCAGCGCCTCGGGACTAGCGGGAGCAGGTGAGCAGTACTTC.

This clone has a single count. The CDR3 protein is CAWDEGTANQPQHF. The CDR3 DNA reads as TGTGCCTGGGACGAAGGGACAGCAAATCAGCCCCAGCATTTT. The chain couples TRBV30 to TRBJ1-5; TRBD1 matches at 7 bases. V was clipped by 5 bases and J by 4 bases; unmatched bases: 8. Germline assignment: CDR1 GTSNPN and CDR2 SVGIG (reference sequence). The CDR3 contains 14 residues.

The chain joins TRBV12-3 or TRBV12-4 to TRBJ2-3; 7 bases fit TRBD2. CDR3 length equals 12 residues. V gave up 7 bases and J gave up 10 bases; unmatched junction bases: 8. As DNA, the CDR3 is TGTGCCAGCACCCTTGGGGGAGGGGCGCAGTATTTT. This sequence encodes CASTLGGGAQYF.

The V call is TRBV19, the J call TRBJ1-5; TRBD1 agrees at 12 bases. Germline assignment: CDR1 LNHDA and CDR2 SQIVND (reference sequence). CDR3 size: 16 residues. The V and J ends lost 2 bases and 5 bases, in that order; junction bases with no gene match: 4. The CDR3 DNA reads as TGTGCCAGTAGTATATACGGGACAGGGGGCGATCAGCCCCAGCATTTT. Translated: CASSIYGTGGDQPQHF.

The V and J genes are TRBV2 and TRBJ1-6; D perhaps matches TRBD1 (5 bases). Trimming stripped 3 bases from V and 7 bases from J, with 10 bases between. This CDR3 comprises 14 residues. Germline CDR1 and CDR2: SNHLY and FYNNEI. CDR3 sequence (DNA): TGTGCCAGCAGTGATAGGGGTTACAATTCACCCCTCCACTTT. It encodes CASSDRGYNSPLHF.

The V gene is TRBV6-5, the J gene TRBJ1-4; 9 nucleotides agree with TRBD1. The germline gives CDR1 MNHEY, CDR2 SVGAGI. J lost 8 bases, V lost 5 bases, and 9 bases had no gene match. The CDR3 contains 15 residues. The CDR3 DNA reads as TGTGCCAGCAGTACCCCCGGGACAGGGAGAGAAAAACTGTTTTTT. Its protein product is CASSTPGTGREKLFF.

The chain joins TRBV9 to TRBJ1-1; weak D call: TRBD1 (6 bases). The V and J ends lost 0 bases and 1 base respectively, with 7 bases between them. Germline V lookup: CDR1 SGDLS, CDR2 YYNGEE. CDR3 size: 14 residues. This CDR3 reads CASSVVGGNTEAFF. CDR3 DNA sequence: TGTGCCAGCAGCGTAGTAGGGGGGAACACTGAAGCTTTCTTT.

The chain employs TRBV24-1 and TRBJ2-1; D perhaps matches TRBD1 (6 bases). The CDR3 spans 16 residues. Germline loops: CDR1 KGHDR, CDR2 SFDVKD. V was cut by 3 bases and J by 4 bases, with 15 bases left in between. CDR3 coding DNA: TGTGCCACCAGTGATCCAACAGGGAGTCCTTACAATGAGCAGTTCTTC. This sequence encodes CATSDPTGSPYNEQFF.

Remarks on this clone: Other DNA sequences in the same sample also yield this CDR3. The chain has TRBV28 and TRBJ1-3; D is possibly TRBD1 (5 bases). Germline V gives CDR1 MDHEN, CDR2 SYDVKM. Trimming left V 6 bases short and J 7 bases short, with 7 bases between. The CDR3 length is 11 residues. In DNA form, the CDR3 reads TGTGCCAGCAGGGGGGGTAACACCATATATTTT. It translates to CASRGGNTIYF.

V is TRBV18 and J is TRBJ2-1, with 7 bases matching TRBD2. V trimming: 6 bases; J trimming: 6 bases; junction bases outside the gene matches: 8. The CDR3 is 14 amino acids. Per the germline V gene, CDR1 is KGHSH and CDR2 is LQKENI. This chain's CDR3 is CASSPGTIGNEQFF. The CDR3 DNA reads TGTGCCAGCTCCCCCGGGACTATTGGCAATGAGCAGTTCTTC.

The CDR3 reads CASSLVSGDTQYF. The CDR3 DNA follows: TGTGCCAGCAGCTTAGTATCGGGGGATACGCAGTATTTT. The chain has TRBV11-3 and TRBJ2-3; D possibly corresponds to TRBD2 (5 bases). V was trimmed by 1 base and J by 6 bases, leaving 8 bases between them. The germline V gene has CDR1 SGHNT and CDR2 YENEEA. The CDR3 is 13 residues long.

The chain's CDR3 is CASRDYTGELFF. The CDR3 region has the DNA TGTGCCAGCAGGGACTACACCGGGGAGCTGTTTTTT. The rearrangement links TRBV25-1 to TRBJ2-2, with D possibly being TRBD2 (5 bases). The germline CDR1 and CDR2 sequences are MGHDK and SYGVNS. V was shortened by 6 bases and J by 3 bases, with 5 bases between the two germline ends. CDR3 length: 12 amino acids.

There are a few counts of this clone. CDR3 amino acids: CATLADSADTQYF. The CDR3 DNA reads as TGTGCCACCTTAGCGGATTCTGCAGATACGCAGTATTTT. This chain joins TRBV6-5 and TRBJ2-3; D may be TRBD2 (6 bases). V lost 10 bases to trimming and J lost 4 bases, with 15 bases between them. The CDR3 runs to 13 residues. Germline CDR1 reads MNHEY; CDR2 reads SVGAGI.

The rearrangement joins TRBV19 to TRBJ2-6; D unclear. Germline assignment: CDR1 LNHDA and CDR2 SQIVND (reference sequence). The CDR3 loop spans 16 amino acids. V was cut by 3 bases and J by 0 bases, with 9 bases left in between. The CDR3 reads CASSIRGRSGANVLTF. The CDR3 nucleotides read TGTGCCAGTAGTATCCGTGGCCGCTCTGGGGCCAACGTCCTGACTTTC.

The chain links TRBV18 to TRBJ2-5; TRBD1 aligns across 9 bases. CDR3 length equals 14 residues. The V and J ends lost 4 bases and 5 bases, in that order; junction bases with no gene match: 5. Germline values: CDR1 KGHSH, CDR2 LQKENI. The CDR3 DNA sequence: TGTGCCAGCTCACTGCGGGGACAGGGCGAGACCCAGTACTTC. It codes for CASSLRGQGETQYF.

The chain is built from TRBV28 and TRBJ2-2; a possible D gene is TRBD1 (5 bases). V was clipped by 10 bases and J by 1 base, with 16 bases between them. CDR3 size: 15 residues. Germline V CDR1 and CDR2: MDHEN, SYDVKM. The CDR3 spells CATLPGARNTGELFF. The CDR3 DNA sequence: TGTGCCACCCTCCCTGGGGCTAGGAACACCGGGGAGCTGTTTTTT. The variable domain in full, completed from reference TRBV28 and TRBJ2-2, reads DVKVTQSSRYLVKRTGEKVFLECVQDMDHENMFWYRQDPGLGLRLIYFSYDVKMKEKGDIPEGYSVSREKKERFSLILESASTNQTSMYLCATLPGARNTGELFFGEGSRLTVL.

The gene calls are TRBV6-1 and TRBJ1-2; D not resolved. With 2 bases removed from V and 13 bases from J, the gap between germline ends came to 11 bases. The germline gives CDR1 MNHNS, CDR2 SASEGT. This CDR3 contains 11 residues. CDR3 residues: CASSEIAGTTF. The DNA of the CDR3 is TGTGCCAGCAGTGAAATCGCGGGAACCACCTTC.

The chain couples TRBV28 to TRBJ2-2; D remains unclear. The CDR3 consists of 12 residues. Germline values: CDR1 MDHEN, CDR2 SYDVKM. V was cut by 6 bases and J by 1 base, with 3 bases left in between. CDR3 loop: CASRRNTGELFF. The CDR3 DNA reads TGTGCCAGCAGGAGGAACACCGGGGAGCTGTTTTTT.

The chain employs TRBV5-4 and TRBJ1-2; 8 bases line up with TRBD1. CDR3 length: 13 amino acids. CDR1 and CDR2 from the germline V gene are SGHNT and YYREEE (reference sequence). Unmatched junction bases numbered 3, after V lost 4 bases and J lost 4 bases. This chain's CDR3 is CASSLDRGYGYTF. As DNA, the CDR3 is TGTGCCAGCAGCCTCGACAGGGGCTATGGCTACACCTTC.

This clone turned up a few times. The rearrangement links TRBV2 to TRBJ1-3; no clear D. Trimming removed 0 bases at V and 3 bases at J, with 3 bases between. The CDR3 covers 13 residues. CDR1 and CDR2 (germline): SNHLY, FYNNEI. The DNA of the CDR3 is TGTGCCAGCAGTGAAGCCCATGGAAACACCATATATTTT. Its protein is CASSEAHGNTIYF.